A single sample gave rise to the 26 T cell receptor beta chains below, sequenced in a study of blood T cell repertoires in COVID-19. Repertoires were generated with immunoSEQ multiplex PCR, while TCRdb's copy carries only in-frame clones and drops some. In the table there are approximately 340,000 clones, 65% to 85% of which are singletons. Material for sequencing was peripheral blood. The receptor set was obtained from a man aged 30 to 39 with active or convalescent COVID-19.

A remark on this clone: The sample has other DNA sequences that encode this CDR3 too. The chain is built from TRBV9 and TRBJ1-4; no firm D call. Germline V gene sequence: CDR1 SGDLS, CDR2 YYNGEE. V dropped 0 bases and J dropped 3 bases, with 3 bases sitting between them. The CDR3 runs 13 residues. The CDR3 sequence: CASSVGPNEKLFF. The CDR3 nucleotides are TGTGCCAGCAGCGTAGGGCCTAATGAAAAACTGTTTTTT. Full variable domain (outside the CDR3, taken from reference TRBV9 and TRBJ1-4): DSGVTQTPKHLITATGQRVTLRCSPRSGDLSVYWYQQSLDQGLQFLIQYYNGEERAKGNILERFSAQQFPDLHSELNLSSLELGDSALYFCASSVGPNEKLFFGSGTQLSVL.

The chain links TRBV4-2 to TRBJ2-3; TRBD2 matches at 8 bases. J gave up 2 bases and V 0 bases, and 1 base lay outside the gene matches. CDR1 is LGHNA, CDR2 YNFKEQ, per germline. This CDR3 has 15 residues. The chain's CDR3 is CASSQDGLATDTQYF. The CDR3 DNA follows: TGTGCCAGCAGCCAAGACGGACTAGCCACAGATACGCAGTATTTT.

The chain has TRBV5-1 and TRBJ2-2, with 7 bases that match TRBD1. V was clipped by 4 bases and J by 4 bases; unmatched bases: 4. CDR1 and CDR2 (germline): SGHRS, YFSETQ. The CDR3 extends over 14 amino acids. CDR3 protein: CASSPAGGTGELFF. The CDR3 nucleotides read TGCGCCAGCAGCCCAGCAGGGGGCACCGGGGAGCTGTTTTTT.

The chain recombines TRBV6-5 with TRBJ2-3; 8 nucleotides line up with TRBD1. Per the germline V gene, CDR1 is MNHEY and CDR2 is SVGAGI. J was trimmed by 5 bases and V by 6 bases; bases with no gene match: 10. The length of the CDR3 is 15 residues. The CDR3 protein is CASSLRGQYQDTQYF. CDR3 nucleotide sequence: TGTGCCAGCAGCCTCAGGGGGCAGTACCAAGATACGCAGTATTTT.

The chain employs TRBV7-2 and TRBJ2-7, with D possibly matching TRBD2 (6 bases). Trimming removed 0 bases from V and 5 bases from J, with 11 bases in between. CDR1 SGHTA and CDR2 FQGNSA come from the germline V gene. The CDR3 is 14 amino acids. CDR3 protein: CASSLARGGNEQYF. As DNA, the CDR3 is TGTGCCAGCAGCTTAGCACGTGGAGGGAACGAGCAGTACTTC.

The CDR3 loop reads CASRETGSYEQYF. CDR3 nucleotide sequence: TGCGCCAGCAGAGAGACAGGATCCTACGAGCAGTACTTC. J is TRBJ2-7 and V is TRBV4-1, with TRBD1 as a possible D gene (6 bases). V dropped 6 bases and J dropped 1 base, with 10 bases sitting between them. CDR3 length: 13 residues. Germline V CDR1 and CDR2: MGHRA, YSYEKL.

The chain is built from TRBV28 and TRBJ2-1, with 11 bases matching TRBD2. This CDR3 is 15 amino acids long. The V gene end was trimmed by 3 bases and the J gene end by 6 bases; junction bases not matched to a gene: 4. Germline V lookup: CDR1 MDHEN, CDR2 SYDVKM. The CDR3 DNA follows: TGTGCCAGCAGTTTTCTAGCGGGAGGAGTCAATGAGCAGTTCTTC. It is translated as CASSFLAGGVNEQFF.

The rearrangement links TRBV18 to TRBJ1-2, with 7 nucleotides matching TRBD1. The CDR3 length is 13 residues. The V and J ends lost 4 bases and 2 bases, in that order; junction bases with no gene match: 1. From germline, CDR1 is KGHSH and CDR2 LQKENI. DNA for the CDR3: TGTGCCAGCTCACGGGACAGCAACTATGGCTACACCTTC. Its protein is CASSRDSNYGYTF.

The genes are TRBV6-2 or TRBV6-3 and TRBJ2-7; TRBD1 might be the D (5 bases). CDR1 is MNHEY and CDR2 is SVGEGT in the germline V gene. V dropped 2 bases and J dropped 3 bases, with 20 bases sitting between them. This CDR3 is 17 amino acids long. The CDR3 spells CASSYRIAVSGIYEQYF. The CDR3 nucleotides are TGTGCCAGCAGTTACAGAATTGCAGTCTCAGGGATCTACGAGCAGTACTTC.

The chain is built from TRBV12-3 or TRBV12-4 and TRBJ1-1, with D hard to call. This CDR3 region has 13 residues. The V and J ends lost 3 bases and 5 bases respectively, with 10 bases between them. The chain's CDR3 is CASSLDRDTEAFF. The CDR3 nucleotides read TGTGCCAGCAGTTTGGATCGGGATACTGAAGCTTTCTTT.

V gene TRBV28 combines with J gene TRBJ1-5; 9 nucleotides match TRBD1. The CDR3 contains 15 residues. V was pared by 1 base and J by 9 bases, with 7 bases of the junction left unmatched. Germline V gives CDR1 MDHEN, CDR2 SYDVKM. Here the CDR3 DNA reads TGTGCCAGCAGTTTATCAGGCAACAGGGGGCGGCCCCAGCATTTT. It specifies CASSLSGNRGRPQHF.

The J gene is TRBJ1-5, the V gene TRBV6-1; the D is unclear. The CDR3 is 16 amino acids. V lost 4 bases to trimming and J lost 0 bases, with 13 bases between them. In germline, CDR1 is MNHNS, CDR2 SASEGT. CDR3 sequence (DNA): TGTGCCAGCAGTGTCGAGGAAAGCTATAGCAATCAGCCCCAGCATTTT. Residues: CASSVEESYSNQPQHF.

The CDR3 DNA is TGTGCCAGCAGCTCCCAGCAGGCAGATACGCAGTATTTT. It codes for CASSSQQADTQYF. V and J are TRBV7-8 and TRBJ2-3; no clear D gene. Germline V gene sequence: CDR1 SGHVS, CDR2 FQNEAQ. The CDR3 is 13 residues long. The V gene lost 4 bases and the J gene lost 4 bases, with 9 bases spanning the gap.

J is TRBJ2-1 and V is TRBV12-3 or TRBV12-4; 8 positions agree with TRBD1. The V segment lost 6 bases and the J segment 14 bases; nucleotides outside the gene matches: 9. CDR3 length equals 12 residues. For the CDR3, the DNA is TGTGCCAGCAGCCCAGGGGTGACAGGGGAGTTCTTC. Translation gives CASSPGVTGEFF.

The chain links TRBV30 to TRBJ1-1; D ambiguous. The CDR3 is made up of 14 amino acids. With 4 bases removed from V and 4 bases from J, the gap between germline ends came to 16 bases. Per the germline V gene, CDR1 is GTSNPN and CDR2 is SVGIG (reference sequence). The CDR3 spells CAWTPSSGFTEAFF. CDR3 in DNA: TGTGCCTGGACCCCGAGCTCAGGATTCACTGAAGCTTTCTTT.

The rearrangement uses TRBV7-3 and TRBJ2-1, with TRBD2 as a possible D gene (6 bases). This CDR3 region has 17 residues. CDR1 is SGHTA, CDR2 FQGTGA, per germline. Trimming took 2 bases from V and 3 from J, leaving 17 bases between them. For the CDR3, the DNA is TGTGCCAGCAGCTTAGGCGGGCGGGACTCGGACTACAATGAGCAGTTCTTC. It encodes CASSLGGRDSDYNEQFF. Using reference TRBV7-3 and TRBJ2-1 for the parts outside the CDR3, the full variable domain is GAGVSQTPSNKVTEKGKYVELRCDPISGHTALYWYRQSLGQGPEFLIYFQGTGAADDSGLPNDRFFAVRPEGSVSTLKIQRTERGDSAVYLCASSLGGRDSDYNEQFFGPGTRLTVL.

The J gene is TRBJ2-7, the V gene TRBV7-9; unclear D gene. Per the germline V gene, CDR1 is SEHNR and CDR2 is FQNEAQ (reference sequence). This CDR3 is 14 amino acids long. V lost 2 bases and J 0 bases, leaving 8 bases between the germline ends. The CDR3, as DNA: TGTGCCAGCAGCTTAATTGGCATCTCCTACGAGCAGTACTTC. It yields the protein CASSLIGISYEQYF.

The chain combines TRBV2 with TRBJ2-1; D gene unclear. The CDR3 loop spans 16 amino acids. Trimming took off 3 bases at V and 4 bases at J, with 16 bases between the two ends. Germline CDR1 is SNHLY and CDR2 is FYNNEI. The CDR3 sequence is CASSEKGGFYYNEQFF. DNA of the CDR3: TGTGCCAGCAGTGAGAAAGGCGGCTTCTATTACAATGAGCAGTTCTTC.

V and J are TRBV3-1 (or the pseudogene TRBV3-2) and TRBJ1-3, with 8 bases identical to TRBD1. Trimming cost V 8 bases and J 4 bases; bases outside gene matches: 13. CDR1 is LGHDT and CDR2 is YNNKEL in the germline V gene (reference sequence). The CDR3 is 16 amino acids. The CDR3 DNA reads TGTGCCAGCGGAGGGGCCAGACAGGGGTCCGGAAACACCATATATTTT. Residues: CASGGARQGSGNTIYF.

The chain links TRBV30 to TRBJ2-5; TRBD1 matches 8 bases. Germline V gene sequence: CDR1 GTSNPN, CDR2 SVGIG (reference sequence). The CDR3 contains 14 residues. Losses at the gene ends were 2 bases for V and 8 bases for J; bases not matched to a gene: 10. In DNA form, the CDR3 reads TGTGCCTGGAGTACCACAGGGGGGCGTGGAACCCAGTACTTC. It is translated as CAWSTTGGRGTQYF.

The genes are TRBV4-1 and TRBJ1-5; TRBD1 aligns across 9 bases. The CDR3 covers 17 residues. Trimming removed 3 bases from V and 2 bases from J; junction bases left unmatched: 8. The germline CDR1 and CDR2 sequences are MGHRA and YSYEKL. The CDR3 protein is CASSQKQGASRNQPQHF. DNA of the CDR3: TGCGCCAGCAGCCAGAAACAGGGGGCGTCGCGCAATCAGCCCCAGCATTTT.

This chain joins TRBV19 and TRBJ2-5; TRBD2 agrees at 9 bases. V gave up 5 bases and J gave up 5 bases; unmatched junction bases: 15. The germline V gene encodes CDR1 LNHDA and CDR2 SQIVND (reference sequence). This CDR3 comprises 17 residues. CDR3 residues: CASSLRTSALMKETQYF. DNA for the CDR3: TGTGCCAGTAGTCTAAGGACTAGCGCATTGATGAAGGAGACCCAGTACTTC.

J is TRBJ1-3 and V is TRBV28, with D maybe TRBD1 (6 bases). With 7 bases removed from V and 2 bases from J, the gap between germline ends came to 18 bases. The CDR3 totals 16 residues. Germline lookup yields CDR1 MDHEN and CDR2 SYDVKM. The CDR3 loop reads CASIDPTGQTGNTIYF. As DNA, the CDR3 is TGTGCCAGCATTGACCCGACAGGTCAAACTGGAAACACCATATATTTT.

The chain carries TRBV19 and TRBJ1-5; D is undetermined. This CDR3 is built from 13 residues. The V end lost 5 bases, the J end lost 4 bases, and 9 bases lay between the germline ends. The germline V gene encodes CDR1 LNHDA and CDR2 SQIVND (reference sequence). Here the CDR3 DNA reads TGTGCCAGTAGTGTTCAGAAGAATCAGCCCCAGCATTTT. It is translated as CASSVQKNQPQHF.

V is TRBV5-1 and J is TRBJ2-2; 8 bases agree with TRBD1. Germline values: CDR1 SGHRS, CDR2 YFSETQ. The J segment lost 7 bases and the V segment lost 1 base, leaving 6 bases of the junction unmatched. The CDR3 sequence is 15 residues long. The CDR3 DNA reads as TGCGCCAGCAGCTTGCGGCAGGGGGCGGACGGGGAGCTGTTTTTT. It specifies CASSLRQGADGELFF. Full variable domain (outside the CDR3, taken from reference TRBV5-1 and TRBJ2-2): KAGVTQTPRYLIKTRGQQVTLSCSPISGHRSVSWYQQTPGQGLQFLFEYFSETQRNKGNFPGRFSGRQFSNSRSEMNVSTLELGDSALYLCASSLRQGADGELFFGEGSRLTVL.

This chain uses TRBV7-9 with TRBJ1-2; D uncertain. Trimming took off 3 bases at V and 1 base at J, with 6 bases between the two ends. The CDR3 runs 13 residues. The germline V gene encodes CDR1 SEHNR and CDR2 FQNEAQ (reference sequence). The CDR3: CASSLGFNYGYTF. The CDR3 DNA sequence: TGTGCCAGCAGCTTGGGCTTTAACTATGGCTACACCTTC.